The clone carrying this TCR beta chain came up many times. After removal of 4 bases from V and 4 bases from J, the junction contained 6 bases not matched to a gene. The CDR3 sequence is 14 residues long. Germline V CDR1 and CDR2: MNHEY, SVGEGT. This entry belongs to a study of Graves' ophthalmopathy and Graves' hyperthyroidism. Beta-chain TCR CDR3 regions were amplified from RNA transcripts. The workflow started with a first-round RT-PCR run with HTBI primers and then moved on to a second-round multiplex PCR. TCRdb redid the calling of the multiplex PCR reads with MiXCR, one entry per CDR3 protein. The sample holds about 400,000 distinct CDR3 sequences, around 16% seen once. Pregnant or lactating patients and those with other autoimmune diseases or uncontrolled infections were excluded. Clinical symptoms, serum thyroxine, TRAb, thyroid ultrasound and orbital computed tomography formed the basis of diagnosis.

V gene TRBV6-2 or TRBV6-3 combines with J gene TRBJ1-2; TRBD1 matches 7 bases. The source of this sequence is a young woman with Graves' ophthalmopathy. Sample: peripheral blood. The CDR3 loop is CASSLAGQIYGYTF. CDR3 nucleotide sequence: TGTGCCAGCAGTTTAGCGGGACAGATCTATGGCTACACCTTC.